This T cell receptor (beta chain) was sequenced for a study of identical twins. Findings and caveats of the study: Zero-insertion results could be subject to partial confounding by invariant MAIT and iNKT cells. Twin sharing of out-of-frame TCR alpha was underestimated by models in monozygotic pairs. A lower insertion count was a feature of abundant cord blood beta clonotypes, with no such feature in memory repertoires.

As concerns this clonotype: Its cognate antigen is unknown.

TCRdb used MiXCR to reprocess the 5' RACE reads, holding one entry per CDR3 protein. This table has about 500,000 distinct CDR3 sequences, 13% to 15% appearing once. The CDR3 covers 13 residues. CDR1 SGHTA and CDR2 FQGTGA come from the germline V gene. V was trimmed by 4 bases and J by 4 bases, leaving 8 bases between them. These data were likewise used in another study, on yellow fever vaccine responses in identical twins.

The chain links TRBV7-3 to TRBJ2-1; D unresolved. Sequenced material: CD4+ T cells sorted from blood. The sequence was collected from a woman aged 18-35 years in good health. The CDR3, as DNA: TGTGCCAGCAGCTCCACCTCATACAATGAGCAGTTCTTC. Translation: CASSSTSYNEQFF.